This TCR beta chain was recovered during a study of blood T cell repertoires in COVID-19 (dated by TCRdb to the early 2020s). Some background on the complete study: Samples from collaborators originated in the United States, Italy and Spain and spanned both the acute and convalescent phases of COVID-19. The material from the prospective study consisted of cDNA or gDNA derived from T cells, B-cell-depleted T cells, or PBMCs. Deeply sampled blood TCRbeta repertoires from subjects exposed to, actively infected with, or recovered from COVID-19 were included in the dataset. Where available, HLA class I and class II types were obtained from metadata supplied by the sample provider rather than from assay-based typing. The sample metadata nearly always contained a de-identified subject ID, COVID-19 status, age in years and sex. A freely available public database, intended as a resource for researchers studying the immune response to SARS-CoV-2, is where the repertoires were released. Samples were obtained from the ongoing ImmuneRACE study (first 160 participants) and from 1,200 or so subjects provided by 6 global collaborators.

Enrolling through a virtual design, the prospective study's participants ranged in age from roughly 18 to 95 years and lived across roughly 23 United States geographic areas. In the prospective study, participants were assigned to cohorts based on the clinical history participants reported in a screening survey and a study questionnaire. For ImmuneRACE Cohort 3, a participant was defined as recovered based on two consecutive negative NP/OP PCR tests, clearance by a healthcare professional, or resolution of symptoms. In the prospective study, mobile phlebotomists collected whole blood, serum and a nasopharyngeal or oropharyngeal swab from each participant. Participants in the prospective study had the option to provide additional blood draws and questionnaires over a roughly two-month period. Before DNA extraction, blood samples from the prospective study were shipped at room temperature or frozen.

TCRbeta CDR3 regions were amplified from genomic DNA by means of the immunoSEQ Assay, a bias-controlled multiplex PCR. The source study handled its data this way. The number of nucleated cells in each sample was estimated by amplification of reference gene primers within the assay. To quantify the absolute abundance of each unique TCRbeta CDR3 rearrangement, sequence reads were collapsed and filtered. For each sample, productive Simpson clonality was calculated by taking the square root of Simpson's diversity index across productive rearrangements. What TCRdb holds here is the immuneACCESS table cut down to in-frame rearrangements. Part of the clones is not present; checked against another copy, under half of the missing clones reflect an unresolved V gene, and the others are unexplained. V, J and clone size are taken as reported in that table, and D and trimming were inferred from the DNA itself. The sample contains some 230,000 clones, about 80% of them found a single time. 15% of the sample is in the top ten clones.

The research as a whole found: Clinical and demographic metadata were provided uncurated, with the amount varying by source and participant.

The CDR3 runs 14 residues from the cysteine to the phenylalanine. CDR3 DNA is the only sequence kept; it has 42 bases, read in frame from the first base. The V and J ends are trimmed by 5 bases and 6 bases, leaving 11 bases between them. The germline V gene (reference sequence) supplies CDR1 LGHDT and CDR2 YNNKEL. To note about this clone: The antigen it binds to is not known. It has no much larger one-base neighbor in the sample; base qualities were not kept.

The sequence derives from a man aged 35 to 55 who had recovered from COVID-19. Material: PBMCs or T cells enriched from blood (not recorded which). The V gene is TRBV3-1 (or the pseudogene TRBV3-2) and the J gene is TRBJ1-6, and perhaps TRBD1 as D gene, on 6 matching bases. The DNA sequence follows: TGTGCCAGCAGCTCCCGACAGGTTAATTCACCCCTCCACTTT. Translated, this is CASSSRQVNSPLHF.